This TCR beta chain is from a study of blood T cell repertoires in COVID-19. Study at large: T cells, B-cell-depleted T cells, or PBMCs provided the cDNA or gDNA that served as material.

Generated by immunoSEQ multiplex PCR, the TCRdb table keeps only in-frame clones and is missing some. There are about 160,000 clones in the sample; approximately 82% occur only once, and under 15% lies in the top ten. The specimen sequenced was peripheral blood. The clonotype comes from a man between 65 and 85 years old who had recovered from COVID-19.

CDR3 in amino acids: CASRNTGHSNYGYTF. CDR3 nucleotides: TGTGCCAGCAGGAACACAGGGCATTCTAACTATGGCTACACCTTC. The J gene is TRBJ1-2, the V gene TRBV28, with D possibly TRBD1 on 6 matching bases. Germline V lookup: CDR1 MDHEN, CDR2 SYDVKM. This CDR3 comprises 15 residues. Trimming stripped 6 bases from V and 0 bases from J, with 14 bases between.